Below are 7 T cell receptor delta chains sequenced from a single sample in a study of γδ T cells in repeated Plasmodium falciparum infection. TCRdb re-called the multiplex PCR reads with CATT. The sample shows about 48,000 delta-chain clones, 1.5% to 2% of them seen only once. Bulk repertoires came from Vgamma9/Vdelta2+ or Vdelta2-negative gammadelta T cells flow-sorted from PBMC. Specimen: gamma-delta T cells from blood. The receptors shown here come from a pool of human donors (malaria-infected and uninfected, not separated).

In this sample, this clone turned up a few times. The TCRdb protein comes from a much larger clone and disagrees with this DNA's translation at residue 10, likely due to a read error; the protein given here is derived from the DNA. This rearrangement joins TRDV1 to TRDJ1, with D unresolved. The J gene was missing in TCRdb and was found by matching the end of the DNA to germline. The germline V gene has CDR1 TSWWSYY and CDR2 QGS. The length of the CDR3 is 15 residues. The CDR3 nucleotides read TGTGCTCTTGGGAAACTGAGGGGTTCGCAGGATAAACTCATCTTT. Protein sequence: CALGKLRGSQDKLIF.

This clone was seen only a few times. The TCRdb protein comes from a much larger clone and disagrees with this DNA's translation at residue 10, likely due to a read error; the protein given here is derived from the DNA. This chain uses TRDV1 with TRDJ1; D remains unclear. The ends were cut back, 0 bases at V and 11 bases at J, with 28 bases in the middle. The CDR3 consists of 18 residues. Germline values: CDR1 TSWWSYY, CDR2 QGS. CDR3 bases: TGTGCTCTTGGGGAACTATTTGGTCCTGCGGGCTTTGGTATTAAGCTCATCTTT. Its protein is CALGELFGPAGFGIKLIF.

This clone was detected a few times. The chain couples TRDV2 to TRDJ1; no reliable D call. This CDR3 is 19 amino acids long. The V gene lost 3 bases and the J gene lost 0 bases, with 25 bases spanning the gap. The germline V gene has CDR1 GEAIGNYY and CDR2 EKD. CDR3 amino acids: CACDSLGLKGAPYTDKLIF. The CDR3 DNA reads TGTGCCTGTGACTCGTTGGGACTTAAAGGGGCTCCGTACACCGATAAACTCATCTTT.

Concerning this clone: For this DNA, TCRdb reports the protein of a much larger clone, which diverges at residue 10, most likely from a read error; the protein presented here is translated directly from the DNA. The CDR3 reads CALGEPVRRRIPKLIF. In DNA form, the CDR3 reads TGTGCTCTTGGGGAACCGGTCCGAAGGAGGATACCCAAACTCATCTTT. The chain recombines TRDV1 with TRDJ1, with a tentative D call TRDD3 (6 bases). The CDR3 is made up of 16 amino acids. The V end lost 1 base, the J end lost 8 bases, and 20 bases lay between the germline ends. The V gene's germline CDR1 is TSWWSYY and CDR2 QGS.

As regards this clone: This probably arose from a read error, given a far larger clone one base away. Other DNA sequences from this sample encode an identical CDR3 as well. The chain recombines TRDV2 with TRDJ1, with D hard to call. Since TCRdb gives no J gene, matching the DNA to germline was used here to assign it. Per germline, CDR1 GEAIGNYY and CDR2 EKD. CDR3 size: 16 residues. The CDR3 nucleotides are TGTGCTTGTGACACGCTCTCTCCATCCCACACCGATAAACTCATCTTT. Amino acid sequence: CACDTLSPSHTDKLIF.

Ten or more counts support this clone. The protein listed by TCRdb differs at residue 11 from the translated DNA, so the DNA translation is shown. The gene calls are TRDV1 and TRDJ1, with 7 nucleotides matching TRDD3. Per germline, CDR1 TSWWSYY and CDR2 QGS. Trimming removed 0 bases from V and 0 bases from J; junction bases left unmatched: 10. This CDR3 region has 18 residues. DNA of the CDR3: TGTGCTCTTGGGGAACTAGATGGGATACTTCAGTACACCGATAAACTCATCTTT. Its protein is CALGELDGILQYTDKLIF.

This clone has a handful of counts. The chain links TRDV1 to TRDJ1; 9 bases line up with TRDD3. The V gene's germline CDR1 is TSWWSYY and CDR2 QGS. The CDR3 spans 19 residues. V was pared by 5 bases and J by 0 bases, with 16 bases of the junction left unmatched. Written as DNA, the CDR3 is TGTGCTCTTGGGACATGGACCGCCGACTGGGGGAAATACACCGATAAACTCATCTTT. This codes for CALGTWTADWGKYTDKLIF.